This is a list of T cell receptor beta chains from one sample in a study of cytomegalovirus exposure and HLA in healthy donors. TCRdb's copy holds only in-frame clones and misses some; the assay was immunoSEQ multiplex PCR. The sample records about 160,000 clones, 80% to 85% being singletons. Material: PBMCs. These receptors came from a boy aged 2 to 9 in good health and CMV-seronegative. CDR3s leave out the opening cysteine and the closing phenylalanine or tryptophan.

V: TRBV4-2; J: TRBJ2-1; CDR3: ASSLRLAGNEQF
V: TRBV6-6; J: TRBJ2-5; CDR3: ASSYEGLAGEQY
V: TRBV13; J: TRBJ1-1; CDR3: ASSSGTGTEAF
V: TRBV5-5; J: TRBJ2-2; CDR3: ASSFGQLRNTGELF
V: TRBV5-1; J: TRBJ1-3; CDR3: ASSLAGYSGNTIY
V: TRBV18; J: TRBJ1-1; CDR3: ASSRMGQQIDTEAF
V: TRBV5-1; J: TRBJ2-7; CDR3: ASTLAEGRSEQY
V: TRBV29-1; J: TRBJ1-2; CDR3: SVDGSRDGYT
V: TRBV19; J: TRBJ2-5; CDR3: ATRNRETQY
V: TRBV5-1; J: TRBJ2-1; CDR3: ASSFRGNEQF
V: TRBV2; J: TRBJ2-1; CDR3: ASSRTLSYNEQF
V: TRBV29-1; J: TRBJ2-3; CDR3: SVVASGTTDTQY
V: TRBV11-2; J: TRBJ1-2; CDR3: ASSLAQGNYGYT
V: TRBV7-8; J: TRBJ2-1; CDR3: ASSPGWTSGSLSYNEQF
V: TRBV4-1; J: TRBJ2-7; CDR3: ASSQTRFSYEQY
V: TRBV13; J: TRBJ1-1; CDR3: ASSLSPGEAF
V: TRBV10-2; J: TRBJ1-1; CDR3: ASSETGGSNTEAF
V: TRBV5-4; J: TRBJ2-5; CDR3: ASSLRGGPETQY
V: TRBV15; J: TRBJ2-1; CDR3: ATSRWGKGENYNEQF
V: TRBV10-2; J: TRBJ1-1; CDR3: ASSGQGYTEAF
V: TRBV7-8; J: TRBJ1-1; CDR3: ASKGQPNTEAF
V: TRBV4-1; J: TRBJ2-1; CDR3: ASSQEVALYNEQF